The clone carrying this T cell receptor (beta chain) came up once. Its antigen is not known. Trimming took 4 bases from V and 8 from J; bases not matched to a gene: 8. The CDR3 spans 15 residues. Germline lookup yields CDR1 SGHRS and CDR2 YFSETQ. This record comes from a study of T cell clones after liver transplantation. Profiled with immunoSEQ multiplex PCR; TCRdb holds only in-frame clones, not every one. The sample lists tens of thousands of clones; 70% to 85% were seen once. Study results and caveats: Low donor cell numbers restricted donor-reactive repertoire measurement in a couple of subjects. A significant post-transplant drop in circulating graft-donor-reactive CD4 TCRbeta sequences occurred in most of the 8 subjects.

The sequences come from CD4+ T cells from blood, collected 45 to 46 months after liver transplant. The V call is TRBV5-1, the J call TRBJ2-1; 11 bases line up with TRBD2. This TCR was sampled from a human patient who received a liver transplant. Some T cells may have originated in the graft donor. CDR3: CASSLLAGGPYEQFF. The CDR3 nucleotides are TGCGCCAGCAGCCTCTTAGCGGGAGGGCCCTATGAGCAGTTCTTC.